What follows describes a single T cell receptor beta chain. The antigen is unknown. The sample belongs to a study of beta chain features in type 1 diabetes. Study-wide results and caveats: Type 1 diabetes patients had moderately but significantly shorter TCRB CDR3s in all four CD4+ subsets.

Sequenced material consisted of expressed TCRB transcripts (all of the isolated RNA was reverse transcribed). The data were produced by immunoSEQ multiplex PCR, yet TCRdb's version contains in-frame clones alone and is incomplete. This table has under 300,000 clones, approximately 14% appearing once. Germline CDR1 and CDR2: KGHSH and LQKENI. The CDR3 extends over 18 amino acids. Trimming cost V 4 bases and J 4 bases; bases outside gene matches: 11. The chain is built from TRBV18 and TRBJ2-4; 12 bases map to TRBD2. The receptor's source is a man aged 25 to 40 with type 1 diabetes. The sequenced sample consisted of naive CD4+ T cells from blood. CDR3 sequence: CASSRLAGVGEGKNIQYF. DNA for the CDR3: TGTGCCAGCTCACGACTAGCGGGAGTCGGTGAGGGTAAAAACATTCAGTACTTC.